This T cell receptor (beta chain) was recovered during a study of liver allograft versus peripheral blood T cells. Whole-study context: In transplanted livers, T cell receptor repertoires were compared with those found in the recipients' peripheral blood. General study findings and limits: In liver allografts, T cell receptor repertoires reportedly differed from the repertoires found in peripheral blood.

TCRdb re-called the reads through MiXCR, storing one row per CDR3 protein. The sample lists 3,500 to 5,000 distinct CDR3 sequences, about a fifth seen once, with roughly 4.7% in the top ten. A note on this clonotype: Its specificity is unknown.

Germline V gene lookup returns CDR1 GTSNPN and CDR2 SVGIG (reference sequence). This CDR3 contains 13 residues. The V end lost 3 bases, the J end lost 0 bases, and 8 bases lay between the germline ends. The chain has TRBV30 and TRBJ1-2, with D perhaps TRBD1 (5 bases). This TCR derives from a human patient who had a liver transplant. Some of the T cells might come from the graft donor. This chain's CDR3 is CAWRTASNYGYTF. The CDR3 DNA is TGTGCCTGGAGGACAGCCTCTAACTATGGCTACACCTTC.